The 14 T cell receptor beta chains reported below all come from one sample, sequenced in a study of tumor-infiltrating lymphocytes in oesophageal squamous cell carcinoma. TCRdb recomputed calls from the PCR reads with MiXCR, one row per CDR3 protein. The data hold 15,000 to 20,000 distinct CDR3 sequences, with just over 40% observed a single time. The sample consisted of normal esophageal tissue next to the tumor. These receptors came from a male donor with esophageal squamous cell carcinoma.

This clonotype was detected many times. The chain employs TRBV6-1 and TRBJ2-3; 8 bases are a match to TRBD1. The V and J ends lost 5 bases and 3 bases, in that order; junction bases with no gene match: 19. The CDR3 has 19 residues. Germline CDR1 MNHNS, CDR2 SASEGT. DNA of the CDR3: TGTGCCAGCAGTTATTACCCCTACGGTCAGGGGGCTTGGACAGATACGCAGTATTTT. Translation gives CASSYYPYGQGAWTDTQYF.

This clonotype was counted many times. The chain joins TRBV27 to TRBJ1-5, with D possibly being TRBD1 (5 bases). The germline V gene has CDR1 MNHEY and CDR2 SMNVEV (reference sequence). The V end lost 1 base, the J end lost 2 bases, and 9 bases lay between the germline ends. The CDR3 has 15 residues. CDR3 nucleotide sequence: TGTGCCAGCAGTTTATACCGGGACGGCAATCAGCCCCAGCATTTT. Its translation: CASSLYRDGNQPQHF.

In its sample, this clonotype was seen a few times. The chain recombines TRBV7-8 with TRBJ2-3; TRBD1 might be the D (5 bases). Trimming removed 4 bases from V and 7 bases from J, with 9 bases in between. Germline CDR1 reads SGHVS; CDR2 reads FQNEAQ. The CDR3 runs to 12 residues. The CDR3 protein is CASSSGKNTQYF. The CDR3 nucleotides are TGTGCCAGCAGCTCAGGGAAGAATACGCAGTATTTT.

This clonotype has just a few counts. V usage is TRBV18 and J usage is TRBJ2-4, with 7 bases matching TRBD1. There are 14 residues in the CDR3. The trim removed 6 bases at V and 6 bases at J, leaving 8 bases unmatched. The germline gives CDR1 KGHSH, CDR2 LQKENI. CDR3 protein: CASSLDREGNIQYF. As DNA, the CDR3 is TGTGCCAGCTCCCTAGACAGGGAAGGAAACATTCAGTACTTC.

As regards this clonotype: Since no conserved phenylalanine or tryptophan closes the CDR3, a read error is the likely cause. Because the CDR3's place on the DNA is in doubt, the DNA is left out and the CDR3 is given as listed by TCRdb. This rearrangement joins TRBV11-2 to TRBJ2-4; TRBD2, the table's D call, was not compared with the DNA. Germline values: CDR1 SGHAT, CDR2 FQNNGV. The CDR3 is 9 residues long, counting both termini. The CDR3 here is CASSLVGTS.

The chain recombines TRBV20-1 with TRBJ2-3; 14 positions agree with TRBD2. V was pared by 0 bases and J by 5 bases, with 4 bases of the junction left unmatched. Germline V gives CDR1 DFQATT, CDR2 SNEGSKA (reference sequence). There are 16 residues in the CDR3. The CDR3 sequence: CSARDWGLAGVDTQYF. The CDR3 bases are TGCAGTGCTAGAGATTGGGGACTAGCGGGAGTAGATACGCAGTATTTT.

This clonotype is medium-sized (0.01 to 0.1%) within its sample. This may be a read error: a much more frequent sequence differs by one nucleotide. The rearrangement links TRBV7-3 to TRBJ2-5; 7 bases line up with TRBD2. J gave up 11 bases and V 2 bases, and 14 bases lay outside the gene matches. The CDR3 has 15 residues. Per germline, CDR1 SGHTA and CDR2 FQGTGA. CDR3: CASSLGRATGNEQYF. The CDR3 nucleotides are TGTGCCAGCAGCTTAGGGAGGGCCACAGGCAATGAGCAGTACTTC.

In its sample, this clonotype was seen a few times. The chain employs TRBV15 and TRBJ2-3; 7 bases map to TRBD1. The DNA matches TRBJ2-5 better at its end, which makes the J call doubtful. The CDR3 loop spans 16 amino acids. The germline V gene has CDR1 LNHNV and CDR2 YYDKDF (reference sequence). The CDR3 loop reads CATSRADRVIGETQYF. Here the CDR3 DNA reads TGTGCCACCAGCAGAGCCGACAGGGTGATCGGAGAGACCCAGTACTTC.

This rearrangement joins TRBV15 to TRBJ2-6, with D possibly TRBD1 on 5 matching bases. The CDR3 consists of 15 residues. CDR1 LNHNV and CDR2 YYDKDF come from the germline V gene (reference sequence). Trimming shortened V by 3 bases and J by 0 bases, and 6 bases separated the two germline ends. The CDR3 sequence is CATSSRDSGANVLTF. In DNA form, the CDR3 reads TGTGCCACCAGCAGCAGGGACTCTGGGGCCAACGTCCTGACTTTC.

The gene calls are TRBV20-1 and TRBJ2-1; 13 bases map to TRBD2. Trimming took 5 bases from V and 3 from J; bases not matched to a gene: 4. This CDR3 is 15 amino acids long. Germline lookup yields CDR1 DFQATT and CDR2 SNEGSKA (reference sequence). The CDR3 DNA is TGCAGTGCTTCGGGACTAGCGGGATTCTACAATGAGCAGTTCTTC. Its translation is CSASGLAGFYNEQFF.

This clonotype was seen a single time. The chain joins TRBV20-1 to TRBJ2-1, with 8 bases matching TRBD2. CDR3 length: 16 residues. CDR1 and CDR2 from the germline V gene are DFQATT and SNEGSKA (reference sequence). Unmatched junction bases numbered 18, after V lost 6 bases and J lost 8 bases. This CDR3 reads CSAPITGGPFNHEQFF. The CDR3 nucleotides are TGCAGTGCGCCGATAACGGGAGGGCCTTTTAACCATGAGCAGTTCTTC.

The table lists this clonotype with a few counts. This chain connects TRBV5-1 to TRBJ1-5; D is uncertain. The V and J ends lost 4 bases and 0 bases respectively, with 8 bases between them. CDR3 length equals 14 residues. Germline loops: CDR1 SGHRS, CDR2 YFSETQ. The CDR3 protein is CASSPTSSNQPQHF. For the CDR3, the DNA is TGCGCCAGCAGCCCTACAAGTAGCAATCAGCCCCAGCATTTT.

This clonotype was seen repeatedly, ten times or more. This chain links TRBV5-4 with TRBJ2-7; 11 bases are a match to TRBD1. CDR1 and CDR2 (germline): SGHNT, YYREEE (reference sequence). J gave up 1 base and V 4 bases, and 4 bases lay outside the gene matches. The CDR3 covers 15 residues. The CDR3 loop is CASSGRDRGSYEQYF. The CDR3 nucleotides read TGTGCCAGCAGCGGACGGGACAGGGGGTCCTACGAGCAGTACTTC.

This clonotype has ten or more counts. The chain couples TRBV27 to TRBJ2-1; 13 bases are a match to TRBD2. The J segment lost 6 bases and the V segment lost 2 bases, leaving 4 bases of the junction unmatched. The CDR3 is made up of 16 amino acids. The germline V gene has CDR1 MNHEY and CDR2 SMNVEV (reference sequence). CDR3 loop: CASSLRGTSGINEQFF. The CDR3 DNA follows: TGTGCCAGCAGTTTAAGGGGGACTAGCGGGATCAATGAGCAGTTCTTC.